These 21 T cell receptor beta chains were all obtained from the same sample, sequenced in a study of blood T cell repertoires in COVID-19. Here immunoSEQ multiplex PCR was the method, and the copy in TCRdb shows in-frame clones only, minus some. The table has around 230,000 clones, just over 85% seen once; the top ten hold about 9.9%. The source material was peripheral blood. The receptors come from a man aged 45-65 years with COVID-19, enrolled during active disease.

The DNA of the CDR3 is TGTGCCAGCTCACCAGGGACAGACCCCTCTGGAAACACCATATATTTT. Its protein is CASSPGTDPSGNTIYF. The rearrangement uses TRBV18 and TRBJ1-3; 7 nucleotides match TRBD1. This CDR3 has 16 residues. The germline CDR1 and CDR2 sequences are KGHSH and LQKENI. V was clipped by 2 bases and J by 0 bases; unmatched bases: 4.

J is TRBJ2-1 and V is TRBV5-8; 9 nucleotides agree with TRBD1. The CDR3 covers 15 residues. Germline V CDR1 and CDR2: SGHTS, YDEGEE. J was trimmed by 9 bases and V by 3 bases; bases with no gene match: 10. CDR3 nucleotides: TGTGCCAGCAGCTCATCGACAGGGGGTTGGGTTGAGCAGTTCTTC. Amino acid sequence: CASSSSTGGWVEQFF. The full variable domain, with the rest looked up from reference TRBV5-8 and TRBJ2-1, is EAGVTQSPTHLIKTRGQQATLRCSPISGHTSVYWYQQALGLGLQFLLWYDEGEERNRGNFPPRFSGRQFPNYSSELNVNALELEDSALYLCASSSSTGGWVEQFFGPGTRLTVL.

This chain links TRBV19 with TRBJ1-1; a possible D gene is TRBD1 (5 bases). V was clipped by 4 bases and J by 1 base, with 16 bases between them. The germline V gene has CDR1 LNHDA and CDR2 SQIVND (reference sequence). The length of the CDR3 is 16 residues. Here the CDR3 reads CASSSQTGVWNTEAFF. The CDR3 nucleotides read TGTGCCAGTAGTAGTCAAACAGGAGTATGGAACACTGAAGCTTTCTTT.

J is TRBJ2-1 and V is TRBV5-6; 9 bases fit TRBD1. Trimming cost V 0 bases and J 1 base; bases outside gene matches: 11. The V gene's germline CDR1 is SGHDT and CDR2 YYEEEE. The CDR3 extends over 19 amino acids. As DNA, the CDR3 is TGTGCCAGCAGCTTGGATGGGACAGGGATGTTAGGGTCCTACAATGAGCAGTTCTTC. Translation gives CASSLDGTGMLGSYNEQFF.

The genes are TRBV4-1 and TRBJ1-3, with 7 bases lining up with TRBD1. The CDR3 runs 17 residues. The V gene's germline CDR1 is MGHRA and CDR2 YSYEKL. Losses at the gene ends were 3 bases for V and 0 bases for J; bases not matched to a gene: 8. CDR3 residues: CASSHRTGKASGNTIYF. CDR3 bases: TGCGCCAGCAGCCACCGGACAGGAAAAGCCTCTGGAAACACCATATATTTT.

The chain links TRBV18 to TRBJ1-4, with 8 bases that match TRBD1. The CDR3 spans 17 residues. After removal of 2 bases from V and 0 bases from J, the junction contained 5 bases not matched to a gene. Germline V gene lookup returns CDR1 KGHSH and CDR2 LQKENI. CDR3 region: CASSPGTGPATNEKLFF. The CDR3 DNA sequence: TGTGCCAGCTCACCAGGGACAGGCCCGGCAACTAATGAAAAACTGTTTTTT.

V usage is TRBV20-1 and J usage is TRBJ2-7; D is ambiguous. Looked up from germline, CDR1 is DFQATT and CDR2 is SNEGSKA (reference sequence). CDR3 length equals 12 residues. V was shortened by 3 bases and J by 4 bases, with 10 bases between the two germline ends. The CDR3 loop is CSASPGVYEQYF. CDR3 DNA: TGCAGTGCTAGTCCAGGTGTGTACGAGCAGTACTTC.

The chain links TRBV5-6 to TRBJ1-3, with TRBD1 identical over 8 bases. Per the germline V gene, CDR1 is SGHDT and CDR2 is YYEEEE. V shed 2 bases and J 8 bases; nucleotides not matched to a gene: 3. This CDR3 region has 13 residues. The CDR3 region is CASSFRQGHTIYF. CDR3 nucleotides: TGTGCCAGCAGCTTTCGACAGGGGCACACCATATATTTT.

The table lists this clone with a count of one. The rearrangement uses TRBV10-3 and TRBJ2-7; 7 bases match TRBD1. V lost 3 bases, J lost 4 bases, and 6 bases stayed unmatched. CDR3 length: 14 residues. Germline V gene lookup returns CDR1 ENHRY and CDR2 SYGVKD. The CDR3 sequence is CAISEETGKYEQYF. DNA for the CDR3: TGTGCCATCAGTGAAGAGACAGGGAAATACGAGCAGTACTTC.

The CDR3 sequence is CASSSEGTGVTEAFF. The CDR3 bases are TGTGCCAGCAGCTCCGAAGGGACAGGGGTTACTGAAGCTTTCTTT. This sequence joins TRBV5-4 and TRBJ1-1, with TRBD1 matching over 10 bases. V dropped 3 bases and J dropped 5; count of bases not matched to a gene: 7. The CDR3 has 15 amino acids. In germline, CDR1 is SGHNT, CDR2 YYREEE (reference sequence).

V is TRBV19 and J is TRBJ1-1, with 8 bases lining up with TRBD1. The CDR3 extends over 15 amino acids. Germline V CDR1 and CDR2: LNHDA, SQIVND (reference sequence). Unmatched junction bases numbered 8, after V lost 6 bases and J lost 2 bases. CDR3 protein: CASSPGDRTNTEAFF. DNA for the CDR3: TGTGCCAGTAGCCCGGGGGACAGGACCAACACTGAAGCTTTCTTT.

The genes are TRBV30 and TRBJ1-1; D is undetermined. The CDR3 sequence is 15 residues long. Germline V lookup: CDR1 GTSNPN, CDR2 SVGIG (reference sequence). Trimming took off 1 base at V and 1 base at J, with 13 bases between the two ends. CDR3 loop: CAWSAKHPGNTEAFF. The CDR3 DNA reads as TGTGCCTGGAGTGCAAAACATCCAGGGAACACTGAAGCTTTCTTT.

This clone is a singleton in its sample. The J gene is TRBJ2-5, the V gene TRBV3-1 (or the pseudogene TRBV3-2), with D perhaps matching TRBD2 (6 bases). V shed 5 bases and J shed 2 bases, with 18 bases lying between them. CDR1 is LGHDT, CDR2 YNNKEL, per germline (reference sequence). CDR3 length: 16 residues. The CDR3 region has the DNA TGTGCCAGCAGCTCCACCCCGGGAGCACCTCAAGAGACCCAGTACTTC. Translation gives CASSSTPGAPQETQYF.

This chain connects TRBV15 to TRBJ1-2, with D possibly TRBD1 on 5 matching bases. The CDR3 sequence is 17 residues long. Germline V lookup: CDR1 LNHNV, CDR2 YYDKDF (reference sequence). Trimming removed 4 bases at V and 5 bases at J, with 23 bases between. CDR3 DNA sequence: TGTGCCACCAGCACAACGCGACAGACCCAAAGGGGTTATGGCTACACCTTC. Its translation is CATSTTRQTQRGYGYTF.

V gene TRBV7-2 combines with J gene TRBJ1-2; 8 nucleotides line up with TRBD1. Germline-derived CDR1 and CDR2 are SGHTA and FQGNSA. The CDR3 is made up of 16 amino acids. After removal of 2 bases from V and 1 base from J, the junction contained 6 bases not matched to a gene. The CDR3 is CASSLSPGQGNYGYTF. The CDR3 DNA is TGTGCCAGCAGCTTATCCCCTGGACAGGGTAACTATGGCTACACCTTC. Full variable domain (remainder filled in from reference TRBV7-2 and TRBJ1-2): GAGVSQSPSNKVTEKGKDVELRCDPISGHTALYWYRQSLGQGLEFLIYFQGNSAPDKSGLPSDRFSAERTGGSVSTLTIQRTQQEDSAVYLCASSLSPGQGNYGYTFGSGTRLTVV.

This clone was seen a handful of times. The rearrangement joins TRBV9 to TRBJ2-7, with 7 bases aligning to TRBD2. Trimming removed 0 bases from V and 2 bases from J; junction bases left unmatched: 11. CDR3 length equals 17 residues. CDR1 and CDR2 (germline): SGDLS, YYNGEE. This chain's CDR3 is CASSVGPMGGMTYEQYF. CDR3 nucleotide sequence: TGTGCCAGCAGCGTAGGACCCATGGGGGGGATGACCTACGAGCAGTACTTC.

CDR3 amino acids: CASSYRLAGGPGQETQYF. The CDR3 DNA reads TGTGCCAGCAGCTACCGACTAGCGGGAGGGCCGGGACAAGAGACCCAGTACTTC. V usage is TRBV5-6 and J usage is TRBJ2-5; TRBD2 aligns across 14 bases. CDR1 and CDR2 (germline): SGHDT, YYEEEE. The J segment lost 2 bases and the V segment lost 3 bases, leaving 9 bases of the junction unmatched. The CDR3 has 18 amino acids.

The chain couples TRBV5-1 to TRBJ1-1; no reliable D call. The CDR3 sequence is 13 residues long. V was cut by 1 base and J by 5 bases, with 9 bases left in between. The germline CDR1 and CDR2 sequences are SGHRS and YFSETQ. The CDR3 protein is CASSLIPGTEAFF. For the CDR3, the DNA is TGCGCCAGCAGCTTGATCCCGGGTACTGAAGCTTTCTTT.

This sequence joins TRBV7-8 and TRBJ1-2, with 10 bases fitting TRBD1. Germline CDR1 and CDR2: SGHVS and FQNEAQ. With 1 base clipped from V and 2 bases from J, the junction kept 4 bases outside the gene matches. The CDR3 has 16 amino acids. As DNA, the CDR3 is TGTGCCAGCAGCTTAGGGGGACAGGGGACGAACTATGGCTACACCTTC. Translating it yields CASSLGGQGTNYGYTF.

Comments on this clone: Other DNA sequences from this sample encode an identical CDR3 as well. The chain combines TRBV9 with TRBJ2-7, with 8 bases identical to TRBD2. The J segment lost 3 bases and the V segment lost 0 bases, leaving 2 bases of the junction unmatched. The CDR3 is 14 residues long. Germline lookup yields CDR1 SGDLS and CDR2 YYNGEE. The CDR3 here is CASSVGSGGYEQYF. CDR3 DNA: TGTGCCAGCAGCGTAGGGAGCGGGGGCTACGAGCAGTACTTC.

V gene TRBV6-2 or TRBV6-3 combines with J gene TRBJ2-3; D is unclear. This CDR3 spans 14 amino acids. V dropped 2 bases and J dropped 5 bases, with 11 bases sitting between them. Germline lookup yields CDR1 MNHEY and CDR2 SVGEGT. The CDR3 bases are TGTGCCAGCAGTTACAGCCTACCGGTAGATACGCAGTATTTT. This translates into CASSYSLPVDTQYF.